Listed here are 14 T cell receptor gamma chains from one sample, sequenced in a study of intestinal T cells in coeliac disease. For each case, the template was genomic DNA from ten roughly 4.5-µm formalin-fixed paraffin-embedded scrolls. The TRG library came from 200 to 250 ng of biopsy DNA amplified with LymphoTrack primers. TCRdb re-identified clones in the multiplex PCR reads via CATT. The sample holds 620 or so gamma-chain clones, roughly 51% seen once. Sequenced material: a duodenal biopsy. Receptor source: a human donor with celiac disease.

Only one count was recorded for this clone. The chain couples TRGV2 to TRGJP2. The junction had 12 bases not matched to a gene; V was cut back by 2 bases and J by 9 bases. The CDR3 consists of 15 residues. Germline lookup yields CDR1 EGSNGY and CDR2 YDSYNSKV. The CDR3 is CATWDEGVVNWIKTF. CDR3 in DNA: TGTGCCACCTGGGACGAAGGAGTAGTGAATTGGATCAAGACGTTT.

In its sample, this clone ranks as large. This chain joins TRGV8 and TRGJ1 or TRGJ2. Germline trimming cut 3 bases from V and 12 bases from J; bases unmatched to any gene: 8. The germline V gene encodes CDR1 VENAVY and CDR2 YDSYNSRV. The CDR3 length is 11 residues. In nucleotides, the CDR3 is TGTGCCACCTGGGATCGCCTTGCGAAACTCTTT. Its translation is CATWDRLAKLF.

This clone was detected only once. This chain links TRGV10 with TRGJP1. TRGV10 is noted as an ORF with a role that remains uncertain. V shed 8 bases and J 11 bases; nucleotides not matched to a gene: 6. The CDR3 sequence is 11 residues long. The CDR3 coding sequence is TGTGCTGCGTGGGATTTGTGGTTCAAGATATTT. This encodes CAAWDLWFKIF.

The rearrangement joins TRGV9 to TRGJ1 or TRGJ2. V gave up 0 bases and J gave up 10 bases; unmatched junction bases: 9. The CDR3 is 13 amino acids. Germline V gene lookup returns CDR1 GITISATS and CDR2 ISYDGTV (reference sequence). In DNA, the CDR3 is TGTGCCTTGTGGGAGGTGCTTATTATAAAGAAACTCTTT. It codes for CALWEVLIIKKLF.

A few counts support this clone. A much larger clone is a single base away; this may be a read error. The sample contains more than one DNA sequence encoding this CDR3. In DNA form, the CDR3 reads TGTGCTGCGTGGGATAAGAAACTCTTC. Its translation: CAAWDKKLF. V is TRGV10 and J is TRGJ1 or TRGJ2. TRGV10 is assigned to the ORF class and has an uncertain function. This CDR3 is 9 amino acids long.

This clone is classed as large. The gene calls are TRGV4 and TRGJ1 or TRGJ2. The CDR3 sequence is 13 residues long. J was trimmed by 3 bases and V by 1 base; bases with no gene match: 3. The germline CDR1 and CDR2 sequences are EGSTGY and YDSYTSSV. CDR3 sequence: CATWDGVYYKKLF. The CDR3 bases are TGTGCCACCTGGGATGGCGTTTATTATAAGAAACTCTTT.

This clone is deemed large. CDR3 DNA sequence: TGTGCCACCTGGGACGGGCGAAGAGCGTTGAAACTCTTT. Translation: CATWDGRRALKLF. The chain carries TRGV2 and TRGJ1 or TRGJ2. The V gene end was trimmed by 0 bases and the J gene end by 12 bases; junction bases not matched to a gene: 11. Germline CDR1 and CDR2: EGSNGY and YDSYNSKV. The CDR3 loop spans 13 amino acids.

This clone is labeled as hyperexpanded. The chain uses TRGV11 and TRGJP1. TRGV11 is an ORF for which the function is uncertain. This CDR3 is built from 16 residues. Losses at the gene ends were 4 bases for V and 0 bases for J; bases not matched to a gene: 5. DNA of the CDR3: TGTGCCTGCTGGATTAGTCGTTATACCACTGGTTGGTTCAAGATATTT. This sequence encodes CACWISRYTTGWFKIF.

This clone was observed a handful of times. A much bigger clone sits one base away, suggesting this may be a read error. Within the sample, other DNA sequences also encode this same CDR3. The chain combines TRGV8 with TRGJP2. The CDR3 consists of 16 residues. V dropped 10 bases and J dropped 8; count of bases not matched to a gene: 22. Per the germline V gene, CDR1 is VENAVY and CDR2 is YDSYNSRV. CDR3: CATWPNLLDRDWIKTF. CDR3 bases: TGTGCCACTTGGCCAAACCTCCTAGATCGGGATTGGATCAAGACGTTT.

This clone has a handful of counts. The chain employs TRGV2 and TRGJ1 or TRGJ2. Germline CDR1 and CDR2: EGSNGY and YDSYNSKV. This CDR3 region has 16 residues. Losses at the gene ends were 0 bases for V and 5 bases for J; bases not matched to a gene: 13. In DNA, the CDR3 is TGTGCCACCTGGGACGGGCCACGGGGGGGAAATTATAAGAAACTCTTT. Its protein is CATWDGPRGGNYKKLF.

The CDR3 DNA is TGTGCCCCCCTACGTAAGAAACTCTTT. Encoded protein: CAPLRKKLF. The chain combines TRGV9 with TRGJ1 or TRGJ2. After removal of 12 bases from V and 9 bases from J, the junction contained 8 bases not matched to a gene. The germline gives CDR1 GITISATS, CDR2 ISYDGTV (reference sequence). The length of the CDR3 is 9 residues.

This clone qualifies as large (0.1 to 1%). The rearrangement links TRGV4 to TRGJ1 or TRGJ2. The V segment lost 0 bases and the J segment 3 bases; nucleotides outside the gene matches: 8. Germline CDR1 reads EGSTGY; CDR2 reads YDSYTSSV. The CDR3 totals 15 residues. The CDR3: CATWDGPHLYYKKLF. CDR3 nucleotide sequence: TGTGCCACCTGGGATGGGCCCCACCTTTATTATAAGAAACTCTTT.

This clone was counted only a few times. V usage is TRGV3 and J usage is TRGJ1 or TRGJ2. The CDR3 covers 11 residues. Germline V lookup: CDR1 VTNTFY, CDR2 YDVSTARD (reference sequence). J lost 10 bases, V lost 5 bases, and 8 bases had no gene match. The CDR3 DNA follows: TGTGCCACCTGGGGCCTCAACAAGAAACTCTTT. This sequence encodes CATWGLNKKLF.

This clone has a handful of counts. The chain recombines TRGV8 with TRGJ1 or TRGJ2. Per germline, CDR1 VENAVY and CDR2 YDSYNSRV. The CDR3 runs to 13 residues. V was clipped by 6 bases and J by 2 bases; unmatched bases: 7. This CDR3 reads CATWPTDYYKKLF. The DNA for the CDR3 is TGTGCCACCTGGCCTACCGATTATTATAAGAAACTCTTT.